The next 31 T cell receptor beta chains were all read from a single sample in a study of cytomegalovirus exposure and HLA in healthy donors (dated by TCRdb to about 2017). The library came from the immunoSEQ multiplex PCR assay. A mixture of 60 forward primers for TCR Vbeta segments and 13 reverse primers for TCR Jbeta segments was used in the multiplex PCR. TCRdb took this table from immuneACCESS and kept in-frame rearrangements with V and J called. Such tables lack part of the clones; where checked against another copy, unresolved V genes explain under half of the gap, and the rest is unexplained. In this sample the table shows about 150,000 clones, about four fifths of which occur a single time. The top ten constitute roughly 3.6% of the sample. The sequenced material came from PBMCs. These receptors were collected from a human donor in good health.

The chain links TRBV14 to TRBJ1-6; D is unclear. Per the germline V gene, CDR1 is SGHDN and CDR2 is FVKESK. The ends were cut back, 0 bases at V and 7 bases at J, with 16 bases in the middle. The length of the CDR3 is 17 residues. This chain's CDR3 is CASSQESDSRSNSPLHF. DNA for the CDR3: TGTGCCAGCAGCCAAGAGTCCGATTCCAGGTCAAATTCACCCCTCCACTTT. Together with reference TRBV14 and TRBJ1-6, the CDR3 gives the full variable domain: EAGVTQFPSHSVIEKGQTVTLRCDPISGHDNLYWYRRVMGKEIKFLLHFVKESKQDESGMPNNRFLAERTGGTYSTLKVQPAELEDSGVYFCASSQESDSRSNSPLHFGNGTRLTVT.

The genes are TRBV5-8 and TRBJ2-4; TRBD1 aligns across 8 bases. The junction had 6 bases not matched to a gene; V was cut back by 4 bases and J by 6 bases. This CDR3 has 14 amino acids. Germline CDR1 SGHTS, CDR2 YDEGEE. DNA of the CDR3: TGTGCCAGCAGCCAGACAGGGGCGAGAAACATTCAGTACTTC. This gives the protein CASSQTGARNIQYF.

CDR3 coding DNA: TGTGCCAGCAGTGAGCGGCGTTTCAATCAGCCCCAGCATTTT. Its translation: CASSERRFNQPQHF. The rearrangement uses TRBV2 and TRBJ1-5; no reliable D call. CDR3 length: 14 amino acids. From germline, CDR1 is SNHLY and CDR2 FYNNEI. V was cut by 3 bases and J by 3 bases, with 9 bases left in between.

The V and J genes are TRBV7-9 and TRBJ2-1; TRBD2 aligns across 11 bases. The V segment lost 1 base and the J segment 5 bases; nucleotides outside the gene matches: 4. Germline CDR1 is SEHNR and CDR2 is FQNEAQ (reference sequence). There are 16 residues in the CDR3. The CDR3 region is CASSLGPGLADNEQFF. The CDR3 bases are TGTGCCAGCAGCTTAGGCCCGGGACTAGCGGACAATGAGCAGTTCTTC.

CDR3: CASSMAGSNGYTF. The CDR3, as DNA: TGTGCCAGTAGTATGGCAGGGTCGAATGGCTACACCTTC. The rearrangement links TRBV19 to TRBJ1-2; a weak D match, TRBD1 (5 bases). Germline V CDR1 and CDR2: LNHDA, SQIVND (reference sequence). The length of the CDR3 is 13 residues. The V and J ends lost 3 bases and 6 bases respectively, with 11 bases between them.

V usage is TRBV6-4 and J usage is TRBJ2-3; D remains unclear. CDR3 size: 14 residues. Germline CDR1 MRHNA, CDR2 SNTAGT. V gave up 3 bases and J gave up 3 bases, with 10 bases separating them. This CDR3 reads CASSEVAQTDTQYF. CDR3 bases: TGTGCCAGCAGTGAAGTAGCTCAAACAGATACGCAGTATTTT.

This clone was observed a single time. The chain uses TRBV11-2 and TRBJ2-2; 9 bases agree with TRBD1. J lost 6 bases, V lost 5 bases, and 4 bases had no gene match. Germline V gene sequence: CDR1 SGHAT, CDR2 FQNNGV. This CDR3 has 14 residues. CDR3 nucleotides: TGTGCCAGCAGCCCAGACAGGGGGGCCGGGGAGCTGTTTTTT. Its protein product is CASSPDRGAGELFF.

Only one count was recorded for this clone. The rearrangement joins TRBV9 to TRBJ2-1, with D uncertain. V gave up 3 bases and J gave up 0 bases, with 13 bases separating them. The CDR3 covers 16 residues. Per germline, CDR1 SGDLS and CDR2 YYNGEE. The CDR3 spells CASSARLHGSYNEQFF. CDR3 nucleotides: TGTGCCAGCAGCGCCAGACTGCATGGCTCCTACAATGAGCAGTTCTTC.

To note about this clone: Germline is not matched at one junction end, which may reflect a read error. The V and J genes are TRBV2 and TRBJ2-4, with 12 nucleotides matching TRBD2. CDR3 length: 12 amino acids. The germline gives CDR1 SNHLY, CDR2 FYNNEI. CDR3 sequence: CASRASGRAKSF. The CDR3 DNA is TGTGCCAGCAGGGCTAGCGGGAGGGCCAAGTCCTTC.

This chain joins TRBV18 and TRBJ2-3; 12 bases map to TRBD2. The CDR3 covers 19 residues. The V gene end was trimmed by 2 bases and the J gene end by 6 bases; junction bases not matched to a gene: 15. Germline CDR1 and CDR2: KGHSH and LQKENI. CDR3 region: CASSPRTAGTSGRRDTQYF. DNA of the CDR3: TGTGCCAGCTCACCAAGGACCGCCGGGACTAGCGGGCGGAGGGATACGCAGTATTTT.

The chain joins TRBV19 to TRBJ2-1; TRBD2 matches 13 bases. In germline, CDR1 is LNHDA, CDR2 SQIVND (reference sequence). Trimming removed 6 bases from V and 7 bases from J; junction bases left unmatched: 12. The CDR3 covers 17 residues. The chain's CDR3 is CASRDITSGGALNEQFF. Here the CDR3 DNA reads TGTGCCAGTAGGGATATAACTAGCGGGGGGGCGTTGAATGAGCAGTTCTTC.

J is TRBJ2-7 and V is TRBV5-1, with TRBD2 matching over 9 bases. The CDR3 extends over 14 amino acids. In germline, CDR1 is SGHRS, CDR2 YFSETQ. The V and J ends lost 4 bases and 5 bases, in that order; junction bases with no gene match: 7. Written as DNA, the CDR3 is TGCGCCAGCAGCCCGGGACTAGCTTTCAACGAGCAGTACTTC. Translating gives CASSPGLAFNEQYF.

The rearrangement links TRBV25-1 to TRBJ1-6; TRBD1 matches at 8 bases. Trimming took 6 bases from V and 7 from J; bases not matched to a gene: 5. Germline V gene sequence: CDR1 MGHDK, CDR2 SYGVNS. This CDR3 is built from 14 residues. The CDR3 spells CASRFDRGNSPLHF. CDR3 in DNA: TGTGCCAGCAGGTTCGACAGGGGAAATTCACCCCTCCACTTT.

CDR3 in amino acids: CASSYVTGYEQYF. The CDR3 DNA reads as TGTGCCAGCAGTTACGTAACCGGGTACGAGCAGTACTTC. The gene calls are TRBV6-6 and TRBJ2-7; D is unresolved. CDR3 length equals 13 residues. CDR1 and CDR2 from the germline V gene are MNHNY and SVGAGI (reference sequence). V was pared by 2 bases and J by 4 bases, with 9 bases between.

V gene TRBV7-2 combines with J gene TRBJ2-1; 10 positions agree with TRBD2. Germline CDR1 SGHTA, CDR2 FQGNSA. With 4 bases clipped from V and 4 bases from J, the junction kept 16 bases outside the gene matches. The CDR3 is 19 residues long. CDR3 in DNA: TGTGCCAGCAGCTACCGAGAGGTGGGGCAGCGGGAGGGATACAATGAGCAGTTCTTC. Translated, it gives CASSYREVGQREGYNEQFF.

This CDR3 reads CASSLAEGSSNQPQHF. The CDR3 bases are TGTGCCAGCAGCTTAGCGGAGGGGTCCAGCAATCAGCCCCAGCATTTT. This chain links TRBV7-6 with TRBJ1-5; TRBD1 is a possible D gene (5 bases). V lost 0 bases to trimming and J lost 1 base, with 10 bases between them. The CDR3 sequence is 16 residues long. Germline CDR1 reads SGHVS; CDR2 reads FNYEAQ.

The genes are TRBV28 and TRBJ2-5; D is undetermined. The V gene lost 2 bases and the J gene lost 5 bases, with 6 bases spanning the gap. The CDR3 loop spans 12 amino acids. CDR1 and CDR2 (germline): MDHEN, SYDVKM. This chain's CDR3 is CASSLRGETQYF. CDR3 in DNA: TGTGCCAGCAGTTTAAGAGGCGAGACCCAGTACTTC. Supplemented by reference TRBV28 and TRBJ2-5, the full variable domain reads DVKVTQSSRYLVKRTGEKVFLECVQDMDHENMFWYRQDPGLGLRLIYFSYDVKMKEKGDIPEGYSVSREKKERFSLILESASTNQTSMYLCASSLRGETQYFGPGTRLLVL.

V is TRBV25-1 and J is TRBJ2-7; 13 nucleotides agree with TRBD2. The CDR3 extends over 16 amino acids. Trimming removed 8 bases from V and 4 bases from J; junction bases left unmatched: 11. The germline gives CDR1 MGHDK, CDR2 SYGVNS. DNA of the CDR3: TGTGCCAGCTCAAGACTAGCGGGAGGTTCGACGTACGAGCAGTACTTC. This encodes CASSRLAGGSTYEQYF.

The chain uses TRBV5-1 and TRBJ2-7; 11 bases line up with TRBD2. There are 18 residues in the CDR3. Germline CDR1 reads SGHRS; CDR2 reads YFSETQ. The trim removed 5 bases at V and 2 bases at J, leaving 15 bases unmatched. The chain's CDR3 is CASSLGRLAGSRAYEQYF. The CDR3 bases are TGCGCCAGCAGTCTCGGGAGACTAGCGGGATCAAGGGCCTACGAGCAGTACTTC.

The chain combines TRBV7-8 with TRBJ2-1, with 14 nucleotides matching TRBD2. This CDR3 is 15 amino acids long. V lost 5 bases and J lost 8; bases outside the gene matches: 5. The germline V gene has CDR1 SGHVS and CDR2 FQNEAQ. This CDR3 reads CASSTGTSGGYEQFF. Here the CDR3 DNA reads TGTGCCAGCAGCACCGGGACTAGCGGGGGTTATGAGCAGTTCTTC.

This clone occurred a few times. CDR3 nucleotides: TGTGCCATGAGGGACAGCATGAACACTGAAGCTTTCTTT. Protein product: CAMRDSMNTEAFF. The chain employs TRBV19 and TRBJ1-1; TRBD1 agrees at 7 bases. Trimming at V came to 10 bases and at J to 0 bases, leaving 5 bases not matched to a gene. The CDR3 loop spans 13 amino acids. Looked up from germline, CDR1 is LNHDA and CDR2 is SQIVND (reference sequence).

The rearrangement uses TRBV4-1 and TRBJ1-1, with 8 bases aligning to TRBD1. CDR1 and CDR2 from the germline V gene are MGHRA and YSYEKL. After removal of 4 bases from V and 5 bases from J, the junction contained 3 bases not matched to a gene. The CDR3 consists of 13 residues. The CDR3 is CASSPGTGTEAFF. The DNA of the CDR3 is TGCGCCAGCAGCCCTGGGACAGGTACTGAAGCTTTCTTT.

J is TRBJ2-1 and V is TRBV11-2; the D gene is possibly TRBD1 (5 bases). The CDR3 runs to 14 residues. CDR1 SGHAT and CDR2 FQNNGV come from the germline V gene. V lost 6 bases and J 2 bases, leaving 11 bases between the germline ends. CDR3 DNA sequence: TGTGCCAGCAGGGGGCAAGTCACCTACAATGAGCAGTTCTTC. Translation gives CASRGQVTYNEQFF.

V usage is TRBV6-7 and J usage is TRBJ2-7, with D maybe TRBD1 (5 bases). TRBV6-7 is reported as an ORF; its role is uncertain. V was clipped by 0 bases and J by 2 bases, with 14 bases between them. The CDR3 runs 16 residues. CDR3 protein: CASSYSIPAGPYEQYF. The CDR3 DNA is TGTGCCAGCAGTTACTCGATCCCGGCAGGGCCCTACGAGCAGTACTTC.

For the CDR3, the DNA is TGTGCCAGTAGGCGACAGGGGCGAGACTATGGCTACACCTTC. It specifies CASRRQGRDYGYTF. The rearrangement links TRBV19 to TRBJ1-2; 8 nucleotides match TRBD1. The germline V gene has CDR1 LNHDA and CDR2 SQIVND (reference sequence). Germline trimming cut 6 bases from V and 3 bases from J; bases unmatched to any gene: 6. The CDR3 length is 14 residues. Using reference TRBV19 and TRBJ1-2 for the parts outside the CDR3, the full variable domain is DGGITQSPKYLFRKEGQNVTLSCEQNLNHDAMYWYRQDPGQGLRLIYYSQIVNDFQKGDIAEGYSVSREKKESFPLTVTSAQKNPTAFYLCASRRQGRDYGYTFGSGTRLTVV.

The V and J genes are TRBV13 and TRBJ2-7; 15 nucleotides line up with TRBD2. Losses at the gene ends were 5 bases for V and 7 bases for J; bases not matched to a gene: 12. Germline V gene lookup returns CDR1 PRHDT and CDR2 FYEKMQ (reference sequence). The CDR3 has 17 amino acids. The CDR3 nucleotides read TGTGCCAGCAGCATCTGGACTAGCGGGAGGGCCTCTGCAGAGCAGTACTTC. Translating gives CASSIWTSGRASAEQYF.

In this sample, this clone turned up a few times. The chain recombines TRBV4-3 with TRBJ1-4, with a possible D match to TRBD1 (5 bases). V lost 3 bases to trimming and J lost 7 bases, with 15 bases between them. The CDR3 is 15 amino acids. Germline CDR1 and CDR2: LGHNA and YSLEER. CDR3 sequence (DNA): TGCGCCAGCAGCCACCTCCAGGGAATCGGTGAAAAACTGTTTTTT. Translation: CASSHLQGIGEKLFF.

This clone appeared a few times. The chain carries TRBV7-9 and TRBJ2-7; the match to TRBD1 covers 8 bases. Germline V gene data show CDR1 as SEHNR and CDR2 as FQNEAQ (reference sequence). The junction had 12 bases not matched to a gene; V was cut back by 5 bases and J by 3 bases. This CDR3 has 16 amino acids. CDR3 nucleotide sequence: TGTGCCAGCAGCCAAATACCGGGACAGGTGATCTACGAGCAGTACTTC. This sequence encodes CASSQIPGQVIYEQYF.

The genes are TRBV2 and TRBJ2-3; D perhaps matches TRBD2 (7 bases). The V end lost 1 base, the J end lost 2 bases, and 13 bases lay between the germline ends. Germline CDR1 reads SNHLY; CDR2 reads FYNNEI. The CDR3 runs to 16 residues. Here the CDR3 reads CASSEEAGAFTDTQYF. The CDR3 coding sequence is TGTGCCAGCAGTGAAGAGGCGGGGGCCTTCACAGATACGCAGTATTTT.

The chain couples TRBV29-1 to TRBJ2-5; TRBD2 matches 7 bases. The length of the CDR3 is 14 residues. Trimming removed 4 bases from V and 1 base from J; junction bases left unmatched: 6. The germline V gene has CDR1 SQVTM and CDR2 ANQGSEA. CDR3 sequence: CSVVGWGGQETQYF. CDR3 in DNA: TGCAGCGTTGTGGGATGGGGGGGCCAAGAGACCCAGTACTTC. Full variable domain (rest looked up from reference TRBV29-1 and TRBJ2-5): SAVISQKPSRDICQRGTSLTIQCQVDSQVTMMFWYRQQPGQSLTLIATANQGSEATYESGFVIDKFPISRPNLTFSTLTVSNMSPEDSSIYLCSVVGWGGQETQYFGPGTRLLVL.

The CDR3 protein is CASSQMTGSDTQYF. CDR3 in DNA: TGCGCCAGCAGCCAGATGACAGGGTCAGATACGCAGTATTTT. The rearrangement links TRBV4-3 to TRBJ2-3; 7 nucleotides align to TRBD1. The length of the CDR3 is 14 residues. Trimming cost V 3 bases and J 4 bases; bases outside gene matches: 4. The germline gives CDR1 LGHNA, CDR2 YSLEER.